The T cell receptor beta chain under discussion was sequenced for a study of cytomegalovirus exposure and HLA in healthy donors. General observations from the study: The study designated some 180 TCR beta chains cytomegalovirus-associated. As a later analysis showed, a missense DCLRE1C variant was linked to trimming of TCR beta V- and J-genes.

A remark on this clone: Its antigen is currently unknown.

Germline CDR1 MRHNA, CDR2 SNTAGT. The CDR3 is 18 amino acids. Germline trimming cut 0 bases from V and 13 bases from J; bases unmatched to any gene: 14. PCR primers comprised 60 Vbeta and 13 Jbeta primers. Clones were sequenced by immunoSEQ multiplex PCR, and TCRdb holds only the in-frame ones, with some missing. The sample shows roughly 150,000 clones, roughly three quarters of them seen only once. The chain recombines TRBV6-4 with TRBJ2-1; the match to TRBD2 covers 14 bases. The sequenced material came from PBMCs. The sequence came from a male donor in good health and CMV-seronegative. CDR3 in amino acids: CASSDSPPGTSGSQRQFF. The CDR3 nucleotides read TGTGCCAGCAGTGACTCTCCGCCCGGGACTAGCGGGAGCCAGCGTCAGTTCTTC.